These 18 T cell receptor beta chains share one sample of origin, sequenced in a study of cytomegalovirus exposure and HLA in healthy donors. The primer mix had 60 Vbeta and 13 Jbeta primers. Sequencing used immunoSEQ multiplex PCR; TCRdb keeps in-frame clones, though not all of them. The sample records 60,000 to 85,000 clones, 60% to 85% being singletons. Sequencing input: PBMCs. The receptors derive from a man aged 35 to 55 in good health and CMV-seronegative.

This chain connects TRBV4-1 to TRBJ2-7; no reliable D call. The germline CDR1 and CDR2 sequences are MGHRA and YSYEKL. The V and J ends lost 1 base and 0 bases respectively, with 7 bases between them. This CDR3 has 14 amino acids. CDR3 amino acids: CASSQGLGSYEQYF. CDR3 nucleotides: TGCGCCAGCAGCCAAGGACTGGGCTCCTACGAGCAGTACTTC.

The chain uses TRBV6-5 and TRBJ2-7; D might be TRBD2 (5 bases). CDR1 is MNHEY and CDR2 is SVGAGI in the germline V gene. CDR3 size: 15 residues. Trimming cost V 6 bases and J 1 base, with 16 bases left between them. The CDR3 here is CASRRHDYGSYEQYF. The CDR3 DNA follows: TGTGCCAGCAGAAGACACGACTACGGGTCCTACGAGCAGTACTTC.

This chain connects TRBV19 to TRBJ1-5; 7 bases align to TRBD1. The ends lost 5 bases at V and 7 bases at J; junction bases unmatched: 14. CDR1 and CDR2 from the germline V gene are LNHDA and SQIVND (reference sequence). This CDR3 contains 16 residues. Written as DNA, the CDR3 is TGTGCCAGTAGTCCGCCCTCCAGGGGGGTGGGCCAGCCCCAGCATTTT. Its translation: CASSPPSRGVGQPQHF. Full variable domain (missing parts from reference TRBV19 and TRBJ1-5): DGGITQSPKYLFRKEGQNVTLSCEQNLNHDAMYWYRQDPGQGLRLIYYSQIVNDFQKGDIAEGYSVSREKKESFPLTVTSAQKNPTAFYLCASSPPSRGVGQPQHFGDGTRLSIL.

A single count supports this clone. This rearrangement joins TRBV10-3 to TRBJ1-2, with a weak D call TRBD1 (5 bases). V was clipped by 4 bases and J by 0 bases, with 15 bases between them. In germline, CDR1 is ENHRY, CDR2 SYGVKD. The CDR3 loop spans 16 amino acids. CDR3 amino acids: CAISGGGTRANYGYTF. As DNA, the CDR3 is TGTGCCATCAGTGGGGGGGGGACGCGAGCTAACTATGGCTACACCTTC.

This sequence joins TRBV14 and TRBJ2-2; 7 nucleotides line up with TRBD2. The junction had 8 bases not matched to a gene; V was cut back by 0 bases and J by 4 bases. In germline, CDR1 is SGHDN, CDR2 FVKESK. The length of the CDR3 is 17 residues. The CDR3 is CASSQDFASGVTGELFF. The CDR3 DNA sequence: TGTGCCAGCAGCCAAGATTTCGCTAGCGGAGTCACCGGGGAGCTGTTTTTT.

The chain joins TRBV7-9 to TRBJ2-7; 7 bases are a match to TRBD1. The J segment lost 1 base and the V segment lost 4 bases, leaving 13 bases of the junction unmatched. CDR1 SEHNR and CDR2 FQNEAQ come from the germline V gene (reference sequence). The CDR3 is 17 residues long. The CDR3 nucleotides are TGTGCCAGCAGCTCTAGAGACAGGGACCCCGGATCCTACGAGCAGTACTTC. Amino acids: CASSSRDRDPGSYEQYF.

The V call is TRBV5-8, the J call TRBJ2-3; maybe TRBD2 (5 bases). Per the germline V gene, CDR1 is SGHTS and CDR2 is YDEGEE. The CDR3 runs 15 residues. V was cut by 2 bases and J by 2 bases, with 12 bases left in between. The CDR3 DNA is TGTGCCAGCAGCTTTTCTCTAGCCTTCACAGATACGCAGTATTTT. Translation gives CASSFSLAFTDTQYF. The complete variable domain, with remaining parts taken from reference TRBV5-8 and TRBJ2-3, reads EAGVTQSPTHLIKTRGQQATLRCSPISGHTSVYWYQQALGLGLQFLLWYDEGEERNRGNFPPRFSGRQFPNYSSELNVNALELEDSALYLCASSFSLAFTDTQYFGPGTRLTVL.

The chain employs TRBV4-1 and TRBJ2-1, with TRBD1 identical over 7 bases. The CDR3 has 12 amino acids. CDR1 and CDR2 from the germline V gene are MGHRA and YSYEKL. V shed 8 bases, J shed 6 bases, and the junction held 4 bases outside the gene matches. CDR3 amino acids: CASWDSINEQFF. The CDR3, as DNA: TGCGCCAGCTGGGACAGTATCAATGAGCAGTTCTTC.

The rearrangement joins TRBV10-2 to TRBJ2-2; no reliable D call. The CDR3 loop spans 13 amino acids. Germline V gene lookup returns CDR1 WSHSY and CDR2 SAAADI. The V gene lost 8 bases and the J gene lost 3 bases, with 10 bases spanning the gap. The CDR3 DNA reads TGCGCCAGCTTGCAGCTAGACACCGGGGAGCTGTTTTTT. Its translation: CASLQLDTGELFF.

This clone was detected once. The rearrangement uses TRBV5-4 and TRBJ2-6, with D unclear. With 0 bases removed from V and 2 bases from J, the gap between germline ends came to 6 bases. Germline values: CDR1 SGHNT, CDR2 YYREEE (reference sequence). This CDR3 has 15 amino acids. The CDR3 DNA sequence: TGTGCCAGCAGCTTGGTTGCGACTGGGGCCAACGTCCTGACTTTC. Encoded protein: CASSLVATGANVLTF.

The V gene is TRBV30, the J gene TRBJ2-5; perhaps TRBD1 as D (6 bases). From germline, CDR1 is GTSNPN and CDR2 SVGIG (reference sequence). CDR3 length: 13 amino acids. Trimming took off 2 bases at V and 5 bases at J, with 12 bases between the two ends. CDR3 in DNA: TGTGCCTGGAGTCTGAGGGGGTGGGAGACCCAGTACTTC. This sequence encodes CAWSLRGWETQYF.

The chain recombines TRBV19 with TRBJ2-3, with 9 bases lining up with TRBD2. CDR3 length equals 15 residues. V lost 3 bases, J lost 3 bases, and 4 bases stayed unmatched. CDR1 is LNHDA and CDR2 is SQIVND in the germline V gene (reference sequence). The CDR3 protein is CASSIPAGGTDTQYF. The DNA of the CDR3 is TGTGCCAGTAGTATTCCGGCGGGAGGGACAGATACGCAGTATTTT.

The V gene is TRBV18, the J gene TRBJ1-1; D might be TRBD1 (5 bases). Germline values: CDR1 KGHSH, CDR2 LQKENI. The length of the CDR3 is 15 residues. V dropped 2 bases and J dropped 5 bases, with 15 bases sitting between them. CDR3 DNA: TGTGCCAGCTCACCAGGGGGGGGGTCAAGAACTGAAGCTTTCTTT. Its translation is CASSPGGGSRTEAFF.

This chain links TRBV7-2 with TRBJ2-2; D perhaps matches TRBD1 (6 bases). Trimming pared 0 bases from V and 2 bases from J, leaving 10 bases between. Germline V gene lookup returns CDR1 SGHTA and CDR2 FQGNSA. This CDR3 has 16 residues. CDR3 sequence (DNA): TGTGCCAGCAGCTTAGCGCGCAGGGGAAACACCGGGGAGCTGTTTTTT. Translation: CASSLARRGNTGELFF.

This clone has more than one count but fewer than ten. The chain is built from TRBV6-4 and TRBJ1-1, with no clear D. CDR1 and CDR2 from the germline V gene are MRHNA and SNTAGT. Trimming left V 3 bases short and J 4 bases short, with 15 bases between. The CDR3 contains 15 residues. The CDR3, as DNA: TGTGCCAGCAGTGAGTCCGGAGAGTGGCGCACTGAAGCTTTCTTT. This sequence encodes CASSESGEWRTEAFF.

This rearrangement joins TRBV5-6 to TRBJ2-5, with D possibly matching TRBD2 (5 bases). CDR3 size: 14 residues. The germline gives CDR1 SGHDT, CDR2 YYEEEE. V was trimmed by 1 base and J by 4 bases, leaving 11 bases between them. CDR3: CASSLSRGPETQYF. DNA for the CDR3: TGTGCCAGCAGCTTGAGCCGGGGTCCAGAGACCCAGTACTTC.

V is TRBV7-9 and J is TRBJ1-1; 7 bases agree with TRBD1. The CDR3 is 15 residues long. Germline-derived CDR1 and CDR2 are SEHNR and FQNEAQ (reference sequence). J gave up 4 bases and V 4 bases, and 9 bases lay outside the gene matches. In nucleotides, the CDR3 is TGTGCCAGCAGCTCATACAGGGGACGGGGCACTGAAGCTTTCTTT. It specifies CASSSYRGRGTEAFF.

This clone was detected once. The chain uses TRBV5-1 and TRBJ2-7; 7 positions agree with TRBD1. CDR3 length: 15 amino acids. Trimming removed 2 bases from V and 4 bases from J; junction bases left unmatched: 9. Germline V gene sequence: CDR1 SGHRS, CDR2 YFSETQ. This chain's CDR3 is CASSFETGNLYEQYF. In DNA form, the CDR3 reads TGCGCCAGCAGCTTTGAGACAGGGAACCTATACGAGCAGTACTTC.